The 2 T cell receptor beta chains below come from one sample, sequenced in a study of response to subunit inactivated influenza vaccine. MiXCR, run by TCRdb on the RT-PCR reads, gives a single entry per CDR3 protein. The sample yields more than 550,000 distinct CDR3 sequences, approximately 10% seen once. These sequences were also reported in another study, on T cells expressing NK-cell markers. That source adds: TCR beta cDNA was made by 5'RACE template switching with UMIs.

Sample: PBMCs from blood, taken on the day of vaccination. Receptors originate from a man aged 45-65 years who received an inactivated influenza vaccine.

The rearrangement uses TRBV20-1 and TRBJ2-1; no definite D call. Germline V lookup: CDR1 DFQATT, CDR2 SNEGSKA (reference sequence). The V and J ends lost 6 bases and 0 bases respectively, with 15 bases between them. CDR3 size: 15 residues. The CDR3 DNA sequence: TGCAGTGCGGTGGATGTCAAGGACTCCTACAATGAGCAGTTCTTC. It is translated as CSAVDVKDSYNEQFF.

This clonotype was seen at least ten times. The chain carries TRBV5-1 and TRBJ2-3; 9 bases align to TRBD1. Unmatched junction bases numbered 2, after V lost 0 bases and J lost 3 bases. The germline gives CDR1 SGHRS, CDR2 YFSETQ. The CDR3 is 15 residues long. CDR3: CASSLEGTGTDTQYF. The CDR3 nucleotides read TGCGCCAGCAGCTTGGAGGGGACAGGGACAGATACGCAGTATTTT.